This TCR beta chain was recorded in a study of technical replicates of blood from a handful of donors. Clones were sequenced by immunoSEQ multiplex PCR, and TCRdb holds only the in-frame ones, with some missing. The sample gives tens of thousands of clones, about 92% of which show up once; around 0.42% is in the top ten. The germline V gene has CDR1 MNHEY and CDR2 SMNVEV (reference sequence). There are 14 residues in the CDR3. V lost 3 bases and J 2 bases, leaving 5 bases between the germline ends. This chain connects TRBV27 to TRBJ2-6, with D unresolved. This clonotype was sampled from a human donor in good health. The sequenced sample consisted of T cells isolated from PBMCs. This CDR3 is CASSLAAGANVLTF. The CDR3 coding sequence is TGTGCCAGCAGTTTGGCCGCTGGGGCCAACGTCCTGACTTTC.